This TCR beta chain was observed in a study of blood T cells in healthy people across ages. General study points: Versus aged donors, long-lived donors had higher diversity and more naive CD4+ cells.

Comments on this clonotype: Antigen specificity is unknown.

It was with a sample-barcoded 5' primer and a J-beta primer mix that a second PCR of about 6 to 12 cycles was run. Each cDNA molecule received a tag from a template-switch adaptor that had 12 random nucleotides. TCRdb reanalysed the 5' RACE reads using MiXCR and keeps one entry per CDR3 protein. The sample holds about 730,000 distinct CDR3 sequences; roughly 41% are singletons and the top ten take less than 25%. CDR1 is SNHLY and CDR2 is FYNNEI in the germline V gene. V lost 5 bases to trimming and J lost 4 bases; unmatched junction nucleotides: 2. This CDR3 spans 13 amino acids. V is TRBV2 and J is TRBJ2-1, with TRBD1 matching over 7 bases. Sequenced sample: blood. The TCR was taken from a woman aged 60-75 years in good health. CDR3 region: CASSTGEYNEQFF. CDR3 coding DNA: TGTGCCAGCAGTACAGGGGAATACAATGAGCAGTTCTTC.